Listed below are T cell receptor beta chains from one sample, sequenced in a study of CD8+ T cells in alopecia areata. Method: immunoSEQ multiplex PCR; TCRdb's copy keeps in-frame clones and lacks some. The sample has about 190,000 clones; 50% to 60% are singletons. The material was CD4+ T cells sorted from blood, obtained at week 4, from a patient treated with tofacitinib. These receptors were obtained from a human donor with alopecia areata. Both conserved end residues are part of each CDR3. D genes are given only for firm matches. Rows give clone size only sometimes, using once, few, many, or a class for an expanded clone.

V	size	D	J	CDR3	DNA
TRBV29-1	-	-	TRBJ1-1	CSARQKENTEAFF	TGCAGCGCCCGCCAGAAGGAGAACACTGAAGCTTTCTTT
TRBV5-1	-	-	TRBJ2-4	CASSPDTYGIQYF	TGCGCCAGCAGCCCGGACACTTATGGCATTCAGTACTTC
TRBV28	-	-	TRBJ1-2	CASSSMARRYGYTF	TGTGCCAGCAGTTCTATGGCCAGGAGGTATGGCTACACCTTC
TRBV7-9	few	-	TRBJ1-1	CASSFDRYTEAFF	TGTGCCAGCAGCTTCGACAGGTACACTGAAGCTTTCTTT
TRBV29-1	few	-	TRBJ1-2	CSGGGRREDGYTF	TGCAGCGGGGGTGGGCGCAGGGAGGATGGCTACACCTTC
TRBV15	-	-	TRBJ1-4	CATSSAKKAGANEKLFF	TGTGCCACCAGCTCGGCGAAGAAGGCTGGGGCTAATGAAAAACTGTTTTTT
TRBV29-1	-	-	TRBJ2-7	CSVSATYNSYEQYF	TGCAGCGTTTCTGCGACTTACAACTCCTACGAGCAGTACTTC
TRBV6-6	few	-	TRBJ2-5	CASSKQGVDQYF	TGTGCCAGCAGTAAACAGGGAGTGGACCAGTACTTC
TRBV5-1	-	-	TRBJ2-6	CASSQGWQIVSSGANVLTF	TGCGCCAGCAGCCAGGGGTGGCAGATCGTTAGCTCTGGGGCCAACGTCCTGACTTTC
TRBV4-2	-	-	TRBJ2-7	CASSQDNSGIYEQYF	TGTGCCAGCAGCCAAGATAATAGCGGAATCTACGAGCAGTACTTC
TRBV19	few	-	TRBJ2-7	CASSISAGREQYF	TGTGCCAGTAGTATATCTGCTGGGCGCGAGCAGTACTTC
TRBV11-2	few	-	TRBJ2-7	CASSLDIGIGEQYF	TGTGCCAGCAGCTTAGATATAGGGATAGGCGAGCAGTACTTC
TRBV5-4	-	-	TRBJ1-1	CASSLHISRDTNTEAFF	TGTGCCAGCAGCTTGCATATTAGTCGGGACACAAACACTGAAGCTTTCTTT
TRBV29-1	-	-	TRBJ2-3	CSVEGDGGDTQYF	TGCAGCGTTGAAGGAGACGGTGGAGATACGCAGTATTTT